This TCR beta chain originates from a study of spatial heterogeneity in lung cancer. Time point noted: sample taken at primary tumor resection. Extraction of whole RNA from tumor, nontumor lung or frozen PBMC preceded unsorted sequencing. The approximately 69 donors had untreated early-stage non-small cell lung cancer. Study conclusions and caveats: The study found ubiquitous expanded tumor TCRs in blood more at resection than follow-up.

The table lists this clonotype with a few counts. Its antigen remains unidentified. This CDR3 has 16 residues. J gave up 1 base and V 0 bases, and 5 bases lay outside the gene matches. Germline V gene data show CDR1 as LGHDT and CDR2 as YNNKEL (reference sequence). Individual TCR cDNA molecules each bore their own unique molecular identifier. Each CDR3 protein gets one entry after TCRdb re-called the 5' RACE reads with MiXCR. The table has about 85,000 distinct CDR3 sequences, 15% to 25% seen once. The source of this sequence is a male donor with early-stage non-small cell lung cancer. The chain links TRBV3-1 to TRBJ1-1, with 7 nucleotides matching TRBD1. The material sequenced was PBMCs, taken at surgery. DNA of the CDR3: TGTGCCAGCAGCCAAGATCGGACAGGCACGAACACTGAAGCTTTCTTT. This encodes CASSQDRTGTNTEAFF.